This T cell receptor beta chain was sequenced in a study of CXCR3-negative and CXCR3-positive naive CD8 T cells. The TRB libraries of cDNA were built by UMI-labeled 5' RACE. From its re-call of the 5' RACE reads, TCRdb lists each CDR3 protein once, without DNA. The repertoire shows 85,000 to 120,000 distinct CDR3 sequences; the top ten hold 0.38%. The length of the CDR3 is 14 residues. Germline values: CDR1 LGHDT, CDR2 YNNKEL (reference sequence). About this clonotype itself: Its matching antigen is unknown.

Broader study findings: A higher hydrophobicity marked the TRB CDR3s of CXCR3-positive naive cells versus CXCR3-negative naive cells. Surface CD5 was comparable between naive subsets; TCR strength was inferred from TRB CDR3 properties.

The receptor was isolated from a human donor in good health. Some clones in this sample may be carry-over from other donors' samples. The rearrangement joins TRBV3-1 to TRBJ2-7. Sequenced sample: naive CXCR3+ CD8+ T cells from blood. Subset in this sample: CD45RO-CCR7+CD27+CD95- naive CD8+ T cells expressing CXCR3 (TNR3+). The CDR3 is CASSQDLRPYEQYF.